The rows below give T cell receptor beta chains drawn from one sample of a study of beta chain features in type 1 diabetes. The protocol was immunoSEQ multiplex PCR, while the TCRdb copy is restricted to in-frame clones and leaves out a portion. The data contain some 250,000 clones, 25% to 30% of them singletons. Sample: central memory CD4+ T cells from blood. These receptors all come from a man younger than 40 in good health. CDR3s include the opening cysteine and the closing phenylalanine or tryptophan.

v_gene	j_gene	CDR3aa
TRBV19	TRBJ1-6	CATTRTGSNSPLHF
TRBV29-1	TRBJ2-3	CSVEPSGGDTQYF
TRBV10-3	TRBJ1-1	CAISQLTGGTEAFF
TRBV30	TRBJ2-1	CAWTFGGGRSYNEQFF
TRBV28	TRBJ1-5	CASRSGAFHQPQHF
TRBV11-2	TRBJ2-7	CASSLRTASYEQYF
TRBV28	TRBJ2-7	CASRHRGIAGVVGGYEQYF
TRBV2	TRBJ2-1	CASRMTSGNRNEQFF
TRBV5-1	TRBJ2-2	CASSLASSGTGELFF
TRBV15	TRBJ2-5	CATSRTATQETQYF
TRBV7-2	TRBJ1-2	CASSLAMANYGYTF
TRBV11-2	TRBJ2-6	CASSGTESGANVLTF
TRBV29-1	TRBJ2-7	CSVSDRGPNEQYF
TRBV27	TRBJ2-5	CASSLRDSQETQYF
TRBV5-1	TRBJ2-1	CASSPSDRNNEQFF
TRBV6-5	TRBJ2-1	CASSLAGEVNEQFF
TRBV7-2	TRBJ2-5	CASRPVLWGTQYF
TRBV5-1	TRBJ2-5	CASSFGGSGGETQYF
TRBV5-1	TRBJ2-5	CASSLGGEETQYF
TRBV15	TRBJ2-5	CATSLERTQETQYF
TRBV7-2	TRBJ2-3	CASSLVGLATDTQYF
TRBV7-2	TRBJ1-3	CASSLAGPGQGASGNTIYF
TRBV7-2	TRBJ2-7	CASSPTAGREQYF
TRBV25-1	TRBJ1-2	CASSESTEANYGYTF
TRBV7-2	TRBJ1-4	CASSQTGENEKLFF
TRBV5-6	TRBJ1-5	CAGRAGTNQPQHF
TRBV30	TRBJ2-2	CAWRGDHGELFF
TRBV4-2	TRBJ2-5	CASSQDMSGTGVETQYF
TRBV25-1	TRBJ2-7	CASSRPSGAYEQYF
TRBV11-2	TRBJ2-4	CASSSIQGWGIQYF
TRBV5-1	TRBJ2-1	CASSLVTRNIDEQFF
TRBV4-1	TRBJ2-7	CATRQDRQDLRDEQYF
TRBV7-9	TRBJ1-1	CASSLDADTEAFF
TRBV30	TRBJ1-3	CAWSVNWASGNTIYF
TRBV7-2	TRBJ2-5	CASSLGLAGEQETQYF
TRBV7-8	TRBJ2-7	CASTLLGTAQYEQYF
TRBV7-2	TRBJ1-5	CASSGRTTQPQHF
TRBV5-1	TRBJ2-5	CASSPPGQAQETQYF
TRBV9	TRBJ2-2	CASRGGPPGELFF
TRBV6-6	TRBJ1-4	CASAKGGVYEKLFF
TRBV9	TRBJ2-1	CASSVDGTGVNEQFF
TRBV10-3	TRBJ2-5	CAISDSRETQYF
TRBV6-1	TRBJ1-6	CASSEINPSNSPLHF
TRBV10-3	TRBJ2-5	CAISESQNGETQYF
TRBV18	TRBJ2-3	CASSPGADTQYF
TRBV12-5	TRBJ2-7	CASGLRVYEQYF
TRBV30	TRBJ2-1	CAWSEWGDEQFF
TRBV7-9	TRBJ2-6	CASSARGQSASGANVLTF
TRBV5-6	TRBJ2-7	CASSGGHGYEQYF
TRBV7-2	TRBJ1-1	CASILRQGNTEAFF
TRBV9	TRBJ2-1	CASSVQGPSEQFF
TRBV2	TRBJ2-2	CASSRGQRGTGELFF
TRBV29-1	TRBJ2-1	CSVGTSLGNEQFF
TRBV6-5	TRBJ2-4	CASSYYGDGPKNIQYF
TRBV5-1	TRBJ2-7	CASSLGYWTADNSYEQYF